Detailed here is one T cell receptor beta chain. The antigen remains undetermined. This specimen belongs to a study of T cells in localized non-small cell lung cancer. Study-level points and caveats: Uninvolved adjacent lung showed peak T cell clonality, exceeding tumor.

Clones were sequenced by immunoSEQ multiplex PCR, and TCRdb holds only the in-frame ones, with some missing. In the table there are around 17,000 clones, roughly 89% of which are singletons. Germline trimming cut 5 bases from V and 9 bases from J; bases unmatched to any gene: 16. The CDR3 covers 16 residues. Germline CDR1 is LNHNV and CDR2 is YYDKDF (reference sequence). The sequencing used peripheral blood, collected before any cancer treatment. This clonotype was obtained from a male donor at least 60 years old with stage II squamous cell lung carcinoma. V gene TRBV15 combines with J gene TRBJ1-5, with 7 bases fitting TRBD1. CDR3 sequence: CATSPRQGVPMGPQHF. The CDR3, as DNA: TGTGCCACCAGCCCGCGACAGGGAGTCCCCATGGGGCCCCAGCATTTT.